In its sample, the clone carrying this T cell receptor (beta chain) was seen a few times. The target antigen is unknown. Time point given: newly diagnosed GD, antithyroid drugs for less than 3 months. The TCR library used RNA extracted from PBMCs. The data were taken from a study of regulatory T cells in long-lasting Graves disease. Notes on the study in general: Patients whose Graves' disease persisted exhibited lower TCR diversity than those newly diagnosed.

Investigators prepared the TCR beta libraries by applying iRepertoire HTBI primers and Arm-PCR of CDR3 regions. TCRdb re-derived calls from the multiplex PCR reads in MiXCR, one entry per CDR3 protein. Seen here are 350,000 to 500,000 distinct CDR3 sequences, 14% observed once, and the top ten hold approximately 15%. The sample was also reused in another study, on T cells in Graves' hyperthyroidism and ophthalmopathy. That study reports: A model of 13 V-J features distinguished ophthalmopathy from stable hyperthyroidism.

The sequencing used peripheral blood mononuclear cells (PBMCs), collected at new diagnosis, from a patient treated with antithyroid drugs. The TCR was taken from a woman between 45 and 60 years old with Graves disease.

The CDR3 is CASSLTSQGAYEQYF. For the CDR3, the DNA is TGCGCCAGCAGCTTGACCAGTCAGGGGGCCTACGAGCAGTACTTC. J is TRBJ2-7 and V is TRBV5-1; 7 bases are shared with TRBD1. CDR1 is SGHRS and CDR2 is YFSETQ in the germline V gene. V was clipped by 1 base and J by 2 bases; unmatched bases: 6. The CDR3 is made up of 15 amino acids.